This T cell receptor beta chain emerged from a study of shared clonotypes between healthy human individuals. Study overall: A couple of women and a few men aged 18 to 49 served as donors.

The germline V gene encodes CDR1 SEHNR and CDR2 FQNEAQ (reference sequence). Trimming removed 8 bases from V and 4 bases from J; junction bases left unmatched: 4. The CDR3 covers 15 residues. TCRdb's table, derived via immunoSEQ multiplex PCR, lists solely in-frame clones and lacks some. The sample consists of a few million clones, about 92% of them appearing once. All participating donors were Caucasian adults from Nashville, Tennessee. Sequencing was performed on naive CD4+ T cells from PBMCs. Subset of the sample: CD45RA+ positively selected. The gene calls are TRBV7-9 and TRBJ2-1, with TRBD2 matching over 14 bases. The source is a man younger than 35 in good health. Some clones in this sample may be carry-over from other donors' samples. The CDR3 DNA follows: TGTGCCAGCTGGACTAGCGGGAGGTTATACAATGAGCAGTTCTTC. This codes for CASWTSGRLYNEQFF.